This T cell receptor (beta chain) was captured in a study of molecular identifiers for immune sequencing clone quantification. TCRdb independently ran MiXCR on the PCR reads; one entry per CDR3 protein. In the table there are about half a million distinct CDR3 sequences, 25% of which are singletons. The V gene's germline CDR1 is LNHDA and CDR2 SQIVND (reference sequence). The ends lost 5 bases at V and 3 bases at J; junction bases unmatched: 6. This CDR3 is 15 amino acids long. The chain links TRBV19 to TRBJ2-7; 11 bases align to TRBD1. The source of this sequence is a human donor in good health. Some libraries in this study had Jurkat cell RNA spiked in. Sequences were obtained from naive CD8+ T cells from blood, with Jurkat cell RNA spiked in. The subset was: FACS-sorted CD8+CD4-CCR7+CD45RA+ naive T cells. The CDR3 coding sequence is TGTGCCAGTAGTCCACGGACAGGGGGCCGCTACGAGCAGTACTTC. As protein: CASSPRTGGRYEQYF.